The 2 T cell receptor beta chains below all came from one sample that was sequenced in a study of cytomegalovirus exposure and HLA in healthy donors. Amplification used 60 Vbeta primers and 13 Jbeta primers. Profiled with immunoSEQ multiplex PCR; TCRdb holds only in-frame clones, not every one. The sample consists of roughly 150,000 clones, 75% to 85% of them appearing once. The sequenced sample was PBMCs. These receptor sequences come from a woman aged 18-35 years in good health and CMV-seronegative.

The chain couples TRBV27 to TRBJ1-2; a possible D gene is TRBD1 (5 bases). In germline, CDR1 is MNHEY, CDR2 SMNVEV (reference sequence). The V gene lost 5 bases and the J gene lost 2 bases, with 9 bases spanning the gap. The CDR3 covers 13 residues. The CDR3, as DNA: TGTGCCAGCAGTATACAGGAGAACTATGGCTACACCTTC. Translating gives CASSIQENYGYTF.

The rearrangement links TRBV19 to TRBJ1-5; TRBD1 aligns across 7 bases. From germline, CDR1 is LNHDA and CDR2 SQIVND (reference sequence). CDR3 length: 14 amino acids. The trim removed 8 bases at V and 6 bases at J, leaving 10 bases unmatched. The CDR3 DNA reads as TGTGCCAGTTATGAGACAGGGAGTCGTCAGCCCCAGCATTTT. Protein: CASYETGSRQPQHF.